This TCR beta chain emerged from a study of post-analysis software for immune sequencing data. Study-wide findings and caveats: The study found TRBV5-6, TRBV5-1 and TRBV20-1 among five or six TRBV segments more frequent in patients than controls.

In germline, CDR1 is SGDLS, CDR2 YYNGEE. This CDR3 spans 15 amino acids. To note about this clonotype: Its antigen is not identified. This may come from a read error, since a much larger clone is one base off.

Unique molecular identifiers were built into the TCR beta cDNA libraries. It was from about 1 to 10 million T cells that about half a million cDNA molecules came. MiXCR, run by TCRdb on the PCR reads, gives a single entry per CDR3 protein. This table has 750,000 to 950,000 distinct CDR3 sequences, about 50% appearing once. Sequenced material: blood. The chain couples TRBV9 to TRBJ2-7; 9 bases agree with TRBD2. The source of this sequence is a girl aged 10 to 17 with multiple sclerosis. The CDR3 sequence is CAGSVGASGAYEQYF. CDR3 in DNA: TGTGCCGGCAGCGTAGGGGCTAGCGGGGCCTACGAGCAGTACTTC.